This paragraph covers one T cell receptor beta chain sequence. Its target is not known. The sample originates from a study of T cells after yellow fever vaccination. One entry per CDR3 protein, called by TCRdb with MiXCR from the 5' RACE reads. The sample consists of around 230,000 distinct CDR3 sequences, more than 6.5% of them appearing once. The germline gives CDR1 SGHTA, CDR2 FQGNSA. V lost 5 bases, J lost 3 bases, and 11 bases lay in between. The CDR3 consists of 13 residues. Study-wide results and limits: There was a possibility that FACS-sorted repertoires contained abundant clonotypes contaminating from the bulk population.

The chain couples TRBV7-2 to TRBJ2-7; D not certain. The specimen was CD4+ T cells sorted from PBMCs, collected on the day of the yellow fever booster vaccination. The TCR was taken from a man under 40 who received the YFV17D yellow fever vaccine. CDR3 nucleotides: TGTGCCAGCAGCCCTCCTTCTGACTACGAGCAGTACTTC. Protein sequence: CASSPPSDYEQYF.